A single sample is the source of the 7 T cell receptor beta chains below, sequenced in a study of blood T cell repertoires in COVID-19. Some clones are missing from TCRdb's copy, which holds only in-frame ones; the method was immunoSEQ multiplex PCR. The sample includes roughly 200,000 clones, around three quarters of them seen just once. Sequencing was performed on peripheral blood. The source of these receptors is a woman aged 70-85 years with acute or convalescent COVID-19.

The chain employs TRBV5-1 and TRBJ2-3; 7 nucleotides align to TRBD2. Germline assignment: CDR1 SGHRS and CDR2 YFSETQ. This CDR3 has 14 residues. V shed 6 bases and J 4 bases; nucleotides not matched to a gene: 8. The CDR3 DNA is TGCGCCAGCACTTGGAGACTAGCTTCAGATACGCAGTATTTT. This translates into CASTWRLASDTQYF.

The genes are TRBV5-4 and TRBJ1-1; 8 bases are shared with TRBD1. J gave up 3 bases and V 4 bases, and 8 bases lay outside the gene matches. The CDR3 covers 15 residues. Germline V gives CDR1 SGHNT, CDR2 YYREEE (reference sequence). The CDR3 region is CASSRDRSADTEAFF. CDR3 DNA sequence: TGTGCCAGCAGCCGGGACAGGTCGGCGGACACTGAAGCTTTCTTT.

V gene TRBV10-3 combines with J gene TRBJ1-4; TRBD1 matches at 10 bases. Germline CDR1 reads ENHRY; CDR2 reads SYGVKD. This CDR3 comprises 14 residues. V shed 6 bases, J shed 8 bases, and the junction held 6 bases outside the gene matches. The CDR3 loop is CAISADRGEEKLFF. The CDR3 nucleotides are TGTGCCATCAGCGCGGACAGGGGGGAAGAAAAACTGTTTTTT.

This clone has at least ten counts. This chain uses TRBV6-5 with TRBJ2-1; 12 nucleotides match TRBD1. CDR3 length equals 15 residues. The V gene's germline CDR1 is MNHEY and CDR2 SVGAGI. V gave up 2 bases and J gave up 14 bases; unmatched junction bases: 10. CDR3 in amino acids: CASSYRDRGRSWKFF. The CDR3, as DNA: TGTGCCAGCAGTTACAGGGACAGGGGGCGCTCGTGGAAGTTCTTC.

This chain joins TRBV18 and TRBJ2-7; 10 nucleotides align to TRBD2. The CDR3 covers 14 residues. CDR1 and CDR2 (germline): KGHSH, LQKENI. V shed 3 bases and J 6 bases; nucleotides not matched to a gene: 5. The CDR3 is CASSPAAGGPEQYF. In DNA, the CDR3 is TGTGCCAGCTCACCGGCAGCGGGAGGGCCCGAGCAGTACTTC.

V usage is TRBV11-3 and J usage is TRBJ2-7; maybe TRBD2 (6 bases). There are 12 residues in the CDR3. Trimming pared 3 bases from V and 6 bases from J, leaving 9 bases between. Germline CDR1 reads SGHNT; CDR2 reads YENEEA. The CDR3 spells CASSFGRSEQYF. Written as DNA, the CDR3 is TGTGCCAGCAGCTTCGGGAGATCCGAGCAGTACTTC.

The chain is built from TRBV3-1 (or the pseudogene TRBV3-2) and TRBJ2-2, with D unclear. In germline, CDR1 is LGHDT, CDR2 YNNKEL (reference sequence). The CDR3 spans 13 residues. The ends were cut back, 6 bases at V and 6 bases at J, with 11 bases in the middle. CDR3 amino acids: CASRRPEAGELFF. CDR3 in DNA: TGTGCCAGCAGGCGCCCCGAGGCCGGGGAGCTGTTTTTT.